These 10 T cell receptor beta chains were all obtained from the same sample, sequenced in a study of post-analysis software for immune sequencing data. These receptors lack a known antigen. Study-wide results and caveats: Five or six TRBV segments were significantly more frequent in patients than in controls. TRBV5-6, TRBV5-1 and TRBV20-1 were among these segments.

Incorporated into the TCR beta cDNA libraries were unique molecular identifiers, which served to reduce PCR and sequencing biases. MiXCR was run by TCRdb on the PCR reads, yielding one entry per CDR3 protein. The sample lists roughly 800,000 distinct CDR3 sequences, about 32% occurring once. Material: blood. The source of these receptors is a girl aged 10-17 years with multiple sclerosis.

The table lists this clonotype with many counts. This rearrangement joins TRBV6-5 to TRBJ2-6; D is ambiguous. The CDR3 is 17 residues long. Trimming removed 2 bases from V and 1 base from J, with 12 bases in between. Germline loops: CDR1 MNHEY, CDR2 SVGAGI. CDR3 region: CASSYVGSGSGANVLTF. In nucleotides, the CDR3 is TGTGCCAGCAGTTACGTGGGCAGTGGATCTGGGGCCAACGTCCTGACTTTC.

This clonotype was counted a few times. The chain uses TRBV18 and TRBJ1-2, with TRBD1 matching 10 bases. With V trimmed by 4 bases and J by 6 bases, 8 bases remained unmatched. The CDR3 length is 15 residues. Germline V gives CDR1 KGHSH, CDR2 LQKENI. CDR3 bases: TGTGCCAGCTCACGGCTAAGCGGACAGGGGGATGGCTACACCTTC. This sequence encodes CASSRLSGQGDGYTF.

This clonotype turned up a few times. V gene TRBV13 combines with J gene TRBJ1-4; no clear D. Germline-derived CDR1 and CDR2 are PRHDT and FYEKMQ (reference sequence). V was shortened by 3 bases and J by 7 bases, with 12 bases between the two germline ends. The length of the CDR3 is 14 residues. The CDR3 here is CASSFIGRAEKLFF. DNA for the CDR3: TGTGCCAGCAGCTTCATCGGAAGGGCTGAAAAACTGTTTTTT.

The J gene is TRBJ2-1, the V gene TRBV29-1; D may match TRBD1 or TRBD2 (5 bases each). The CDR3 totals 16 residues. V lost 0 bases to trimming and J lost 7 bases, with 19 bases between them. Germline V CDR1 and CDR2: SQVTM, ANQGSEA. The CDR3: CSVEDLWGRKRNEQFF. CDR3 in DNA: TGCAGCGTTGAAGATCTATGGGGGAGAAAGAGGAATGAGCAGTTCTTC.

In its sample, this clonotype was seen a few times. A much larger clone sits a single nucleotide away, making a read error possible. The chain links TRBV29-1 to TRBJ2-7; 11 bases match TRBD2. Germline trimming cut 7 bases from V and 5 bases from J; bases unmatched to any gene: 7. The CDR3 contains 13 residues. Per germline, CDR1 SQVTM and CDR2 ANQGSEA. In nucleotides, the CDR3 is TGCAGCGGTGTAGCGGGAGGGCGCAACGAGCAGTACTTC. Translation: CSGVAGGRNEQYF.

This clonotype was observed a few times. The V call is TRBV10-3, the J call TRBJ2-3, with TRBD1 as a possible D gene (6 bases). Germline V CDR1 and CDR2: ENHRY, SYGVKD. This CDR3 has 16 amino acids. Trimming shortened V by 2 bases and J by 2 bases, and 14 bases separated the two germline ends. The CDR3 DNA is TGTGCCATCAGTGAGCCGATAACAGGGCCCACAGATACGCAGTATTTT. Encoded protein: CAISEPITGPTDTQYF.

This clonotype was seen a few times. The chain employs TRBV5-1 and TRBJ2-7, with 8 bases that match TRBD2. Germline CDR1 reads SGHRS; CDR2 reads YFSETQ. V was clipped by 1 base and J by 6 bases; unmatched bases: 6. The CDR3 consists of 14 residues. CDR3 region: CASSLQRESGEQYF. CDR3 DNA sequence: TGCGCCAGCAGCTTGCAGCGGGAGTCGGGCGAGCAGTACTTC.

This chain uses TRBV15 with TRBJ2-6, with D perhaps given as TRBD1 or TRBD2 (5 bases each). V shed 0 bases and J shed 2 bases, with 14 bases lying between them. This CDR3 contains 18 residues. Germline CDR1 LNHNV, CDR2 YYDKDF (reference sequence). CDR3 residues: CATSRDVLSGPGANVLTF. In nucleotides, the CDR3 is TGTGCCACCAGCAGAGATGTATTATCGGGGCCTGGGGCCAACGTCCTGACTTTC.

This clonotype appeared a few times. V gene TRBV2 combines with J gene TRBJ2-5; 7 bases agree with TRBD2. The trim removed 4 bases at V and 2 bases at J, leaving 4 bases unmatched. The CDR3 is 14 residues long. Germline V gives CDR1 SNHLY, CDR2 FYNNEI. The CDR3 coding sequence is TGTGCCAGCAGTGGGGGGACTATTCAAGAGACCCAGTACTTC. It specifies CASSGGTIQETQYF.

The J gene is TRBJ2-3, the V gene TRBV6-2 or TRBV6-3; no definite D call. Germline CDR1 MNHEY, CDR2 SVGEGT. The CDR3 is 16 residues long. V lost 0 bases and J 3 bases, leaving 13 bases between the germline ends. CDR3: CASSYSLRRPTDTQYF. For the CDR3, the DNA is TGTGCCAGCAGTTACTCGCTACGGAGACCGACAGATACGCAGTATTTT.